Below, 13 T cell receptor beta chains from the same sample are listed, as sequenced in a study of T-cell reconstitution after alpha-beta-depleted transplantation in children. During its preparation, the TCRbeta library received unique molecular identifiers. TCRdb called the PCR reads again in MiXCR, with one record for every CDR3 protein. The profile shows some 490,000 distinct CDR3 sequences, under 15% of them singletons. The sample here was PBMCs from the stem cell graft donor, taken from the stem cell graft. The source of these receptors is a human donor who donated a stem cell graft to a child with combined immunodeficiency.

This clonotype appeared many times. The V gene is TRBV9, the J gene TRBJ2-7, with TRBD2 matching over 7 bases. With V trimmed by 3 bases and J by 2 bases, 2 bases remained unmatched. The CDR3 extends over 13 amino acids. Per the germline V gene, CDR1 is SGDLS and CDR2 is YYNGEE. The CDR3 loop reads CASSGTRPYEQYF. CDR3 nucleotide sequence: TGTGCCAGCAGCGGGACTAGGCCCTACGAGCAGTACTTC.

This chain links TRBV7-8 with TRBJ1-4, with unresolved D. This CDR3 has 16 amino acids. CDR1 is SGHVS, CDR2 FQNEAQ, per germline. Trimming left V 5 bases short and J 5 bases short, with 18 bases between. The CDR3 reads CASSAWTALSNEKLFF. CDR3 in DNA: TGTGCCAGCAGCGCCTGGACGGCTCTATCAAATGAAAAACTGTTTTTT.

This clonotype was seen at least ten times. The rearrangement links TRBV4-3 to TRBJ2-1, with D possibly being TRBD1 (6 bases). The germline V gene has CDR1 LGHNA and CDR2 YSLEER. V lost 5 bases, J lost 7 bases, and 21 bases lay in between. The CDR3 spans 16 residues. The CDR3 sequence is CASSYTTGTSWNEQFF. CDR3 DNA sequence: TGCGCCAGCAGCTACACGACGGGGACAAGCTGGAATGAGCAGTTCTTC.

This chain's CDR3 is CASRLAGVGDEQYF. For the CDR3, the DNA is TGTGCCAGTCGACTAGCGGGAGTTGGGGACGAGCAGTACTTC. V is TRBV27 and J is TRBJ2-7, with 12 bases fitting TRBD2. Trimming took 9 bases from V and 5 from J; bases not matched to a gene: 8. Germline CDR1 reads MNHEY; CDR2 reads SMNVEV (reference sequence). This CDR3 region has 14 residues.

V and J are TRBV7-9 and TRBJ2-1; 8 bases align to TRBD1. This CDR3 spans 16 amino acids. The V gene end was trimmed by 5 bases and the J gene end by 6 bases; junction bases not matched to a gene: 12. CDR1 and CDR2 (germline): SEHNR, FQNEAQ (reference sequence). The CDR3, as DNA: TGTGCCAGCAGCCCGAGGACAGGGAAGGGGGCCAATGAGCAGTTCTTC. It is translated as CASSPRTGKGANEQFF.

Ten or more counts support this clonotype. V gene TRBV20-1 combines with J gene TRBJ2-3; D ambiguous. Germline CDR1 DFQATT, CDR2 SNEGSKA (reference sequence). The CDR3 sequence is 11 residues long. V dropped 5 bases and J dropped 3 bases, with 6 bases sitting between them. The chain's CDR3 is CSAHQTDTQYF. The CDR3, as DNA: TGCAGTGCTCACCAAACAGATACGCAGTATTTT.

At least ten counts were recorded for this clonotype. The chain combines TRBV29-1 with TRBJ2-3; D may match TRBD1 or TRBD2 (5 bases each). The germline V gene encodes CDR1 SQVTM and CDR2 ANQGSEA. CDR3 length: 13 residues. Between the trimmed V and J ends, which lost 7 bases and 0 bases, there was a span of 11 bases. The CDR3 reads CSARGFSTDTQYF. The DNA of the CDR3 is TGCAGCGCGAGGGGTTTTAGCACAGATACGCAGTATTTT.

In this sample, this clonotype turned up a few times. The DNA of the CDR3 is TGCAGTGCTAGAGATATAGCGGGAGGGTCCTACGAGCAGTACTTC. Translating gives CSARDIAGGSYEQYF. V usage is TRBV20-1 and J usage is TRBJ2-7; TRBD2 matches 11 bases. The length of the CDR3 is 15 residues. V gave up 0 bases and J gave up 1 base; unmatched junction bases: 2. CDR1 is DFQATT, CDR2 SNEGSKA, per germline (reference sequence).

This clonotype was picked up a small number of times. The chain couples TRBV7-9 to TRBJ2-3; no reliable D call. From germline, CDR1 is SEHNR and CDR2 FQNEAQ (reference sequence). CDR3 length: 15 amino acids. V dropped 5 bases and J dropped 4 bases, with 16 bases sitting between them. The CDR3 reads CASSKEGPRADTQYF. The CDR3 bases are TGTGCCAGCAGCAAAGAAGGCCCCCGGGCAGATACGCAGTATTTT.

This clonotype was seen many times. V is TRBV7-9 and J is TRBJ1-4, with unresolved D. There are 13 residues in the CDR3. The V end was cut by 5 bases, the J end by 7 bases, with 11 bases between. CDR1 and CDR2 (germline): SEHNR, FQNEAQ (reference sequence). The CDR3 coding sequence is TGTGCCAGCAGCCCCCTCGGACTTGAAAAACTGTTTTTT. As protein: CASSPLGLEKLFF.

This clonotype appeared a few times. V and J are TRBV6-1 and TRBJ2-5; D uncertain. V was pared by 6 bases and J by 2 bases, with 13 bases between. The germline gives CDR1 MNHNS, CDR2 SASEGT. CDR3 length: 14 residues. This chain's CDR3 is CASSPHRLQETQYF. The CDR3 DNA sequence: TGTGCCAGCAGCCCTCATCGTCTTCAAGAGACCCAGTACTTC.

In this sample, this clonotype turned up many times. The genes are TRBV12-3 or TRBV12-4 and TRBJ2-3, with 11 bases matching TRBD2. This CDR3 has 16 residues. Trimming cost V 6 bases and J 0 bases; bases outside gene matches: 5. The CDR3 loop is CASRPTSGGSTDTQYF. The CDR3 DNA follows: TGTGCCAGCAGACCCACTAGCGGGGGTAGCACAGATACGCAGTATTTT.

The rearrangement uses TRBV28 and TRBJ2-2, with TRBD1 matching 11 bases. With V trimmed by 4 bases and J by 4 bases, 5 bases remained unmatched. CDR1 is MDHEN, CDR2 SYDVKM, per germline. This CDR3 spans 16 amino acids. CDR3 residues: CASSSGTGGFTGELFF. The CDR3 DNA follows: TGTGCCAGCAGTTCAGGGACAGGGGGTTTCACCGGGGAGCTGTTTTTT.